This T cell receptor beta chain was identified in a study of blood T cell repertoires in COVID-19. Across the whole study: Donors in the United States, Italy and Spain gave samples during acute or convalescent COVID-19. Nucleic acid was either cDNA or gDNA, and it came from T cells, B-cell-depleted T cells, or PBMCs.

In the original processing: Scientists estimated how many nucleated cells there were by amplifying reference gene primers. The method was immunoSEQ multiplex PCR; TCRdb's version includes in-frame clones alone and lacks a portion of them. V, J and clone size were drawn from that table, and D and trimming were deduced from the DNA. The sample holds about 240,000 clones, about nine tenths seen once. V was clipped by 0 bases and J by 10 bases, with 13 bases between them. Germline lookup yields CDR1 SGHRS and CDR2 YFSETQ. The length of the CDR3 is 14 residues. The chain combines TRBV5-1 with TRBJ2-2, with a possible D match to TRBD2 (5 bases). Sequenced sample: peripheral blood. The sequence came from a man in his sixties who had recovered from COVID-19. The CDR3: CASSLGTDKKELFF. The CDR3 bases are TGCGCCAGCAGCTTGGGGACTGATAAGAAGGAGCTGTTTTTT.